This T cell receptor (beta chain) was sequenced in a study of glioma-infiltrating T cells. Using RNA template, CDR3s of TCR alpha and beta were amplified with iRepertoire arm-PCR. In TCRdb, the multiplex PCR reads were re-called with MiXCR into one record per CDR3 protein. The repertoire includes around 350,000 distinct CDR3 sequences, roughly two fifths of them detected once, and 12% sits in the top ten. This clonotype showed up many times. The length of the CDR3 is 11 residues. The V end lost 6 bases, the J end lost 2 bases, and 4 bases lay between the germline ends. Germline V gene sequence: CDR1 KGHSH, CDR2 LQKENI.

Sample: glioma tissue, nonneoplastic brain tissue, or PBMCs (not recorded which). The chain is built from TRBV18 and TRBJ2-5; D not certain. The receptor's source is a human donor with low-grade glioma or glioblastoma, undergoing nonglioma brain surgery, or in good health (not recorded which). The CDR3 nucleotides are TGTGCCAGCTCCACACAAGAGACCCAGTACTTC. Residues: CASSTQETQYF.